The rows below give T cell receptor beta chains drawn from one sample of a study of blood T cell repertoires in COVID-19. Some clones are missing from TCRdb's copy, which holds only in-frame ones; the method was immunoSEQ multiplex PCR. The sample contains approximately 110,000 clones, under 80% of which appear only once. Sequenced input: peripheral blood. The receptors were sampled from a man aged 70-80 years with active or convalescent COVID-19. CDR3s include the opening cysteine and the closing phenylalanine or tryptophan. The D gene is left open where the match is weak. Some rows mark clone size as missing; the rest say once, few, many or name a class of expanded clone.

NA	TRBV7-8	NA	TRBJ2-7	TGTGCCAGCAGCCGCGAACAGAGCGGAGCCCGCTCCTACGAGCAGTACTTC	CASSREQSGARSYEQYF
NA	TRBV28	NA	TRBJ2-7	TGTGCCAGCAGTTTGGGGCCGGCAGGGAGGAACGAGCAGTACTTC	CASSLGPAGRNEQYF
once	TRBV5-1	NA	TRBJ1-1	TGCGCCAGCAGCCCCCAGACATCTAACACTGAAGCTTTCTTT	CASSPQTSNTEAFF
NA	TRBV30	NA	TRBJ2-1	TGTGCCTGGAGTGTACGGGGGAAGGAGCAGTTCTTC	CAWSVRGKEQFF
NA	TRBV14	TRBD1	TRBJ1-1	TGTGCCAGCAGCTTGCAGGGGGGAATGAACACTGAAGCTTTCTTT	CASSLQGGMNTEAFF
NA	TRBV30	TRBD2	TRBJ2-3	TGTGCCTGGGGGGGACTAGCGGGGTTGACAGATACGCAGTATTTT	CAWGGLAGLTDTQYF
NA	TRBV5-4	TRBD1	TRBJ1-2	TGTGCCAGCAGCTACGAGGGACAGGGCTATGGCTACACCTTC	CASSYEGQGYGYTF
NA	TRBV21-1	NA	TRBJ1-4	TGTGCCAGGTCCTCACTCGCGTCTAATGAAAAACTGTTTTTT	CARSSLASNEKLFF
NA	TRBV4-2	NA	TRBJ1-6	TGTGCCAGCGCTCCGGGACACATTAATTCACCCCTCCACTTT	CASAPGHINSPLHF
once	TRBV5-4	NA	TRBJ1-2	TGTGCCAGCAGCTTCATCACCGGGACTCTTAACTATGGCTACACCTTC	CASSFITGTLNYGYTF
NA	TRBV6-5	TRBD2	TRBJ2-2	TGTGCCAGCACGACTAGCGGGAGCACCGGGGAGCTGTTTTTT	CASTTSGSTGELFF
NA	TRBV7-2	TRBD1	TRBJ1-1	TGTGCCAGCAGCCAGGACAGGGTGAGGGGTAACACTGAAGCTTTCTTT	CASSQDRVRGNTEAFF
NA	TRBV10-3	NA	TRBJ2-7	TGTGCCATCAGTGGTGGGGGCCCATACGAGCAGTACTTC	CAISGGGPYEQYF
NA	TRBV7-7	TRBD1	TRBJ2-1	TGTGCTAGCAGCCCCGGGACAGGGGGCGGTGAGCAGTTCTTC	CASSPGTGGGEQFF
NA	TRBV5-1	TRBD2	TRBJ2-3	TGCGCCAGCAGCCAAGGACTAGCGGGACGCACAGATACGCAGTATTTT	CASSQGLAGRTDTQYF
NA	TRBV7-9	NA	TRBJ1-1	TGTGCCAGCAGCTTAAGCTCAATCATGAACACTGAAGCTTTCTTT	CASSLSSIMNTEAFF
NA	TRBV5-4	NA	TRBJ2-7	TGTGCCAGCAGCTCCCAGTACGAGCAGTACTTC	CASSSQYEQYF
NA	TRBV11-2	NA	TRBJ2-5	TGTGCCAGCAGAGCTATACATAGCGGCCAAGAGACCCAGTACTTC	CASRAIHSGQETQYF
few	TRBV6-1	NA	TRBJ2-7	TGTGCCAGCAGTGACGGGTACGCAGGGGCCAACGAGCAGTACTTC	CASSDGYAGANEQYF
NA	TRBV11-2	TRBD2	TRBJ2-1	TGTGCCAGCAGCTTAGTAGGGCTAGCGGGGGTTAATGAGCAGTTCTTC	CASSLVGLAGVNEQFF
NA	TRBV5-1	NA	TRBJ2-3	TGCGCCAGCAGCTTGGTAGGGAGAGGAACAGATACGCAGTATTTT	CASSLVGRGTDTQYF
once	TRBV5-1	TRBD1	TRBJ2-2	TGCGCCAGCAGCTTGGTGGGACAGGGGGTTTACACCGGGGAGCTGTTTTTT	CASSLVGQGVYTGELFF
NA	TRBV18	NA	TRBJ1-2	TGTGCCAGCTCACCTCCGGGACTTCAAGGGCCCTATGGCTACACCTTC	CASSPPGLQGPYGYTF
few	TRBV27	TRBD2	TRBJ2-3	TGTGCCAGCAGTTTAGGCGGAGTCGAAGGACTAGCCGGGGATACGCAGTATTTT	CASSLGGVEGLAGDTQYF
NA	TRBV6-6	NA	TRBJ1-4	TGTGCCAGCAGTTACGGGACTTCCCGGGGTGAAAAACTGTTTTTT	CASSYGTSRGEKLFF
NA	TRBV5-1	TRBD1	TRBJ2-1	TGCGCCAGCAGCTTGGCAGGACAGGGTCGAGAGGAGCAGTTCTTC	CASSLAGQGREEQFF
NA	TRBV27	TRBD2	TRBJ2-3	TGTGCCAGCAGTCTCGGATGGGGGGGTGCAGATACGCAGTATTTT	CASSLGWGGADTQYF
once	TRBV5-5	NA	TRBJ2-2	TGTGCCAGCAGCTTGACACCCCCAGGGAACACCGGGGAGCTGTTTTTT	CASSLTPPGNTGELFF
NA	TRBV2	TRBD1	TRBJ1-5	TGTGCCAGCAGTGAACAGGGGGCTCGGCAGCCCCAGCATTTT	CASSEQGARQPQHF
few	TRBV11-2	NA	TRBJ1-2	TGTGCCAGCAGCTTTGGCAGGAACTATGGCTACACCTTC	CASSFGRNYGYTF
NA	TRBV28	TRBD1	TRBJ2-1	TGTGCCAGCACTACAGGGGGATTAGGTTCCTACAATGAGCAGTTCTTC	CASTTGGLGSYNEQFF
NA	TRBV5-1	TRBD2	TRBJ2-2	TGCGCCAGCAGCTCTCGGACTAGCGGGAGTACTAACACCGGGGAGCTGTTTTTT	CASSSRTSGSTNTGELFF
once	TRBV12-3/TRBV12-4	NA	TRBJ1-5	TGTGCCAGCAGTGCCGATAGAATCCAGCCCCAGCATTTT	CASSADRIQPQHF
NA	TRBV25-1	TRBD1	TRBJ1-5	TGTGCCAGCAGTGGAAACAGGGGGCTTGGGCAGCCCCAGCATTTT	CASSGNRGLGQPQHF
NA	TRBV10-3	NA	TRBJ1-5	TGTGCCATCAGTGGTGAGAGGGATCGGGCCCAGCATTTT	CAISGERDRAQHF
NA	TRBV5-6	TRBD1	TRBJ1-1	TGTGCCAGCAGCTTCAAGGACAGGGCTTCTGAAGCTTTCTTT	CASSFKDRASEAFF
NA	TRBV18	NA	TRBJ2-3	TGTGCCAGCTCGCCCGTCCTTCTAGGGGCCGGCACAGATACGCAGTATTTT	CASSPVLLGAGTDTQYF